The 28 T cell receptor beta chains below all came from one sample that was sequenced in a study of blood T cell repertoires in COVID-19. This table comes from immunoSEQ multiplex PCR, and its TCRdb copy is limited to in-frame clones, with some not included. The sample contains 310,000 or so clones, 80% to 90% of which appear only once. What was sequenced was PBMCs or T cells enriched from blood (not recorded which). Receptor source: a woman between 18 and 29 years old who had recovered from COVID-19.

The genes are TRBV5-1 and TRBJ1-2, with a weak D call TRBD1 (5 bases). This CDR3 has 19 amino acids. Trimming left V 2 bases short and J 0 bases short, with 23 bases between. Per the germline V gene, CDR1 is SGHRS and CDR2 is YFSETQ. CDR3 residues: CASSFWPVTGHHANYGYTF. CDR3 in DNA: TGCGCCAGCAGCTTTTGGCCGGTCACAGGCCATCATGCTAACTATGGCTACACCTTC. The full variable domain, its missing parts supplied by reference TRBV5-1 and TRBJ1-2, is KAGVTQTPRYLIKTRGQQVTLSCSPISGHRSVSWYQQTPGQGLQFLFEYFSETQRNKGNFPGRFSGRQFSNSRSEMNVSTLELGDSALYLCASSFWPVTGHHANYGYTFGSGTRLTVV.

This chain connects TRBV12-3 or TRBV12-4 to TRBJ2-3; 10 bases match TRBD2. With 7 bases clipped from V and 12 bases from J, the junction kept 7 bases outside the gene matches. CDR3 length equals 12 residues. The CDR3: CASNPLAGVQYF. CDR3 nucleotide sequence: TGTGCCAGCAACCCGCTAGCGGGAGTCCAGTATTTT.

The V gene is TRBV13, the J gene TRBJ1-2; 7 bases agree with TRBD1. Germline CDR1 reads PRHDT; CDR2 reads FYEKMQ (reference sequence). The J segment lost 4 bases and the V segment lost 4 bases, leaving 9 bases of the junction unmatched. The CDR3 spans 15 residues. CDR3 DNA sequence: TGTGCCAGCAGCTCGGAGACAGGGAAAAGCTATGGCTACACCTTC. It codes for CASSSETGKSYGYTF.

The chain combines TRBV4-1 with TRBJ2-7; D remains ambiguous. Per germline, CDR1 MGHRA and CDR2 YSYEKL. The CDR3 has 14 residues. V was trimmed by 2 bases and J by 2 bases, leaving 10 bases between them. Here the CDR3 DNA reads TGCGCCAGCAGCCAATGGCCGAAGACCTACGAGCAGTACTTC. Translating gives CASSQWPKTYEQYF.

V and J are TRBV5-1 and TRBJ1-2, with 10 bases identical to TRBD1. CDR1 SGHRS and CDR2 YFSETQ come from the germline V gene. There are 17 residues in the CDR3. V trimming: 2 bases; J trimming: 2 bases; junction bases outside the gene matches: 9. The CDR3 nucleotides read TGCGCCAGCAGCTTCTACCGGGACAGGGGAGTAAACTATGGCTACACCTTC. This encodes CASSFYRDRGVNYGYTF.

J is TRBJ1-1 and V is TRBV7-9, with 9 bases fitting TRBD1. V trimming: 5 bases; J trimming: 5 bases; junction bases outside the gene matches: 6. The germline V gene has CDR1 SEHNR and CDR2 FQNEAQ (reference sequence). The CDR3 sequence is 14 residues long. The CDR3 spells CASSPYRGQTEAFF. The CDR3 coding sequence is TGTGCCAGCAGCCCATACAGGGGGCAAACTGAAGCTTTCTTT.

The J gene is TRBJ1-1, the V gene TRBV5-1; weak D call: TRBD1 (5 bases). The CDR3 consists of 14 residues. Germline assignment: CDR1 SGHRS and CDR2 YFSETQ. V was trimmed by 2 bases and J by 1 base, leaving 9 bases between them. CDR3 loop: CASSLRQTNTEAFF. In DNA form, the CDR3 reads TGCGCCAGCAGCTTACGACAGACGAACACTGAAGCTTTCTTT. Variable domain in full (rest from reference TRBV5-1 and TRBJ1-1): KAGVTQTPRYLIKTRGQQVTLSCSPISGHRSVSWYQQTPGQGLQFLFEYFSETQRNKGNFPGRFSGRQFSNSRSEMNVSTLELGDSALYLCASSLRQTNTEAFFGQGTRLTVV.

The chain couples TRBV28 to TRBJ2-2; 7 nucleotides agree with TRBD1. This CDR3 comprises 18 residues. With 5 bases clipped from V and 2 bases from J, the junction kept 14 bases outside the gene matches. Germline-derived CDR1 and CDR2 are MDHEN and SYDVKM. DNA for the CDR3: TGTGCCAGCAGTCTAGCCCTACAGGGGACCTATAACACCGGGGAGCTGTTTTTT. The encoded protein is CASSLALQGTYNTGELFF.

The J gene is TRBJ2-1, the V gene TRBV3-1 (or the pseudogene TRBV3-2), with 11 nucleotides matching TRBD2. Germline trimming cut 6 bases from V and 8 bases from J; bases unmatched to any gene: 3. This CDR3 comprises 13 residues. Germline CDR1 is LGHDT and CDR2 is YNNKEL (reference sequence). The CDR3 is CASRGSGRDEQFF. CDR3 coding DNA: TGTGCCAGCAGGGGTAGCGGGAGGGATGAGCAGTTCTTC.

The chain employs TRBV2 and TRBJ1-4; D may be TRBD1 (5 bases). The V end was cut by 3 bases, the J end by 8 bases, with 19 bases between. Germline-derived CDR1 and CDR2 are SNHLY and FYNNEI. CDR3 size: 16 residues. The CDR3 sequence: CASSEDQGVGREKLFF. The CDR3 region has the DNA TGTGCCAGCAGTGAGGATCAGGGCGTAGGTAGAGAAAAACTGTTTTTT.

A single count supports this clone. Other DNA sequences in the same sample also yield this CDR3. V usage is TRBV30 and J usage is TRBJ1-1; the D is unclear. Germline CDR1 GTSNPN, CDR2 SVGIG (reference sequence). The V gene lost 3 bases and the J gene lost 1 base, with 9 bases spanning the gap. The CDR3 extends over 13 amino acids. DNA for the CDR3: TGTGCCTGGAGCCCGGGATGGAACACTGAAGCTTTCTTT. It codes for CAWSPGWNTEAFF.

The rearrangement uses TRBV19 and TRBJ1-2, with unresolved D. Germline assignment: CDR1 LNHDA and CDR2 SQIVND (reference sequence). The CDR3 is made up of 13 amino acids. Trimming took 5 bases from V and 3 from J, leaving 10 bases between them. The chain's CDR3 is CASSENSYYGYTF. In DNA, the CDR3 is TGTGCCAGTAGTGAAAACAGCTACTATGGCTACACCTTC.

The chain links TRBV7-3 to TRBJ1-4; 8 bases fit TRBD1. Looked up from germline, CDR1 is SGHTA and CDR2 is FQGTGA. With V trimmed by 10 bases and J by 3 bases, 4 bases remained unmatched. The CDR3 length is 13 residues. CDR3 sequence (DNA): TGTGCCACCAGGGGGCTGGCTAATGAAAAACTGTTTTTT. It encodes CATRGLANEKLFF. The variable domain in full, with the rest retrieved from reference TRBV7-3 and TRBJ1-4, is GAGVSQTPSNKVTEKGKYVELRCDPISGHTALYWYRQSLGQGPEFLIYFQGTGAADDSGLPNDRFFAVRPEGSVSTLKIQRTERGDSAVYLCATRGLANEKLFFGSGTQLSVL.

The rearrangement uses TRBV6-6 and TRBJ2-5, with 7 bases identical to TRBD1. The CDR3 runs to 12 residues. V was pared by 6 bases and J by 4 bases, with 2 bases of the junction left unmatched. CDR1 is MNHNY, CDR2 SVGAGI, per germline (reference sequence). The CDR3 region is CASSRQGETQYF. The CDR3 region has the DNA TGTGCCAGCAGCCGACAGGGAGAGACCCAGTACTTC.

This chain links TRBV11-1 with TRBJ2-2; 8 bases map to TRBD2. The CDR3 is 15 amino acids. Unmatched junction bases numbered 9, after V lost 5 bases and J lost 7 bases. Germline values: CDR1 SGHAT, CDR2 FQDESV (reference sequence). The CDR3 sequence is CASSRAGGAFGELFF. In DNA form, the CDR3 reads TGTGCCAGCAGCCGGGCCGGGGGGGCCTTCGGGGAGCTGTTTTTT.

This clone was picked up a small number of times. CDR3 in DNA: TGTGCCAGCAGCTTAGGGGCCGGCTCCGAGCAGTTCTTC. This translates into CASSLGAGSEQFF. V is TRBV11-2 and J is TRBJ2-1; D uncertain. V lost 1 base and J lost 10, with 11 bases in between. The CDR3 sequence is 13 residues long. The germline V gene has CDR1 SGHAT and CDR2 FQNNGV.

The chain employs TRBV25-1 and TRBJ1-1; D unclear. The CDR3 spans 13 residues. Per germline, CDR1 MGHDK and CDR2 SYGVNS. Trimming removed 2 bases from V and 1 base from J, with 5 bases in between. This CDR3 reads CASSETWNTEAFF. In DNA, the CDR3 is TGTGCCAGCAGTGAAACATGGAACACTGAAGCTTTCTTT.

For this clone: At one end the junction does not follow the germline gene, possibly because of a read error. The rearrangement uses TRBV7-7 and TRBJ2-2, with a tentative D call TRBD1 (6 bases). Germline lookup yields CDR1 SSHAT and CDR2 FNYEAQ (reference sequence). The CDR3 spans 15 residues. CDR3 nucleotides: TGTGCTAGCAGCCTCCGACAGGATCACACCGGGGAGCTGTTTTTT. This sequence encodes CASSLRQDHTGELFF.

The chain has TRBV11-2 and TRBJ2-1; 10 positions agree with TRBD2. CDR3 size: 15 residues. V was pared by 7 bases and J by 6 bases, with 9 bases of the junction left unmatched. The germline CDR1 and CDR2 sequences are SGHAT and FQNNGV. The CDR3 DNA is TGTGCCAGCACCGTAGCGGGGGGCCCCCTCAATGAGCAGTTCTTC. This sequence encodes CASTVAGGPLNEQFF.

This sequence joins TRBV18 and TRBJ1-2; 12 bases fit TRBD1. Germline CDR1 and CDR2: KGHSH and LQKENI. The V and J ends lost 2 bases and 8 bases, in that order; junction bases with no gene match: 3. The CDR3 length is 14 residues. CDR3 nucleotide sequence: TGTGCCAGCTCACCAAGGGACAGGGGGCTCGGCTACACCTTC. It is translated as CASSPRDRGLGYTF.

The V and J genes are TRBV5-4 and TRBJ1-1; 11 nucleotides agree with TRBD1. The germline V gene encodes CDR1 SGHNT and CDR2 YYREEE (reference sequence). Trimming cost V 4 bases and J 3 bases; bases outside gene matches: 2. This CDR3 has 14 amino acids. CDR3 region: CASSGGQGDTEAFF. CDR3 bases: TGTGCCAGCAGCGGGGGACAGGGGGACACTGAAGCTTTCTTT.

In this sample, this clone turned up once. The genes are TRBV3-1 (or the pseudogene TRBV3-2) and TRBJ2-5; TRBD2 is a possible D gene (7 bases). Germline-derived CDR1 and CDR2 are LGHDT and YNNKEL (reference sequence). Trimming pared 0 bases from V and 5 bases from J, leaving 22 bases between. The CDR3 covers 18 residues. CDR3 residues: CASSQDPRGQGYLETQYF. As DNA, the CDR3 is TGTGCCAGCAGCCAAGATCCGCGGGGGCAGGGGTACTTGGAGACCCAGTACTTC.

V is TRBV2 and J is TRBJ1-5, with D maybe TRBD1 (5 bases). The V end was cut by 5 bases, the J end by 0 bases, with 17 bases between. The CDR3 consists of 17 residues. Germline V gene data show CDR1 as SNHLY and CDR2 as FYNNEI. The DNA for the CDR3 is TGTGCCAGCAGTTTGAGGACACTGCCTAATAGCAATCAGCCCCAGCATTTT. Translation gives CASSLRTLPNSNQPQHF.

The chain recombines TRBV28 with TRBJ1-2; no firm D call. CDR1 and CDR2 from the germline V gene are MDHEN and SYDVKM. Trimming removed 7 bases at V and 5 bases at J, with 8 bases between. The CDR3 is 11 amino acids. The CDR3 here is CASTSVYGYTF. The CDR3 DNA follows: TGTGCCAGCACTTCGGTTTATGGCTACACCTTC.

This clone occurred once. The chain's CDR3 is CASIPGGYRGTEAFF. The DNA for the CDR3 is TGTGCCAGCATCCCAGGAGGGTACCGAGGCACTGAAGCTTTCTTT. The rearrangement joins TRBV7-8 to TRBJ1-1; D is undetermined. V lost 7 bases, J lost 4 bases, and 19 bases lay in between. Germline assignment: CDR1 SGHVS and CDR2 FQNEAQ. CDR3 length: 15 residues.

J is TRBJ1-6 and V is TRBV5-1, with 7 nucleotides matching TRBD1. This CDR3 has 16 amino acids. V gave up 4 bases and J gave up 7 bases; unmatched junction bases: 11. CDR1 and CDR2 from the germline V gene are SGHRS and YFSETQ. The CDR3 coding sequence is TGCGCCAGCAGCCCCCCGACAGGGACGGAAAATTCACCCCTCCACTTT. Protein sequence: CASSPPTGTENSPLHF.

The chain carries TRBV3-1 (or the pseudogene TRBV3-2) and TRBJ1-2; D is unresolved. V was cut by 4 bases and J by 3 bases, with 9 bases left in between. This CDR3 is built from 13 residues. CDR1 and CDR2 (germline): LGHDT, YNNKEL (reference sequence). The CDR3 reads CASSPRRDYGYTF. CDR3 sequence (DNA): TGTGCCAGCAGCCCCAGGAGGGACTATGGCTACACCTTC.

The V gene is TRBV29-1, the J gene TRBJ1-2, with D perhaps matching TRBD1 (6 bases). The CDR3 has 12 amino acids. V lost 6 bases and J 6 bases, leaving 14 bases between the germline ends. Looked up from germline, CDR1 is SQVTM and CDR2 is ANQGSEA. This CDR3 is CSVATGPHGYTF. DNA for the CDR3: TGCAGCGTCGCGACAGGACCGCATGGCTACACCTTC.